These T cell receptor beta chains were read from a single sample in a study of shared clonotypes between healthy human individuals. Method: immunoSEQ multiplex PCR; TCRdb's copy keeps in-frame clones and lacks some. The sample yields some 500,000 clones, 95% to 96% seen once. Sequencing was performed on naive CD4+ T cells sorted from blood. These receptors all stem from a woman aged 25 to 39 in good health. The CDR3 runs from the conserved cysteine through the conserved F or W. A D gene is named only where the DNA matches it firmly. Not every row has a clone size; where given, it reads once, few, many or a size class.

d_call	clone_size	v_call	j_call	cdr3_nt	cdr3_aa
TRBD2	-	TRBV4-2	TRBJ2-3	TGTGCCAGCAGCCAAGAGAGTTTGGCTAGCGGAAGCACAGATACGCAGTATTTT	CASSQESLASGSTDTQYF
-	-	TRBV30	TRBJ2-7	TGTGCCTGGAGATTTGGTTCCTACGAGCAGTACTTC	CAWRFGSYEQYF
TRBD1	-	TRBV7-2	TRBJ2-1	TGTGCCAGCAGCTCAGGGGGTGAGCAGTTCTTC	CASSSGGEQFF
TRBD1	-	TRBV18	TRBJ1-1	TGTGCCAGCTCACCATTGGAGGGGGCAGTCGCTGAAGCTTTCTTT	CASSPLEGAVAEAFF
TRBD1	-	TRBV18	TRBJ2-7	TGTGCCAGCTCTCCCGGGACAGAGAGCGAGCAGTACTTC	CASSPGTESEQYF
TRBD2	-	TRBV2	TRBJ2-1	TGTGCCAGCGGGGGGGATTACAATGAGCAGTTCTTC	CASGGDYNEQFF
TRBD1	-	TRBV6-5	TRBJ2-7	TGTGCCAGCAGCCAACAGGGGTACGAGCAGTACTTC	CASSQQGYEQYF
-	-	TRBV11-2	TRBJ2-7	TGTGCCAGCAGCTTGGAACGGGTCTCCTACGAGCAGTACTTC	CASSLERVSYEQYF
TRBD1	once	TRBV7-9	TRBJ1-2	TGTGCCAGCAACCTACCAAACGGACAGGACATCGGCTACACCTTC	CASNLPNGQDIGYTF
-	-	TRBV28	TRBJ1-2	TGTGCCATCGCGATTTCCAACTATGGCTACACCTTC	CAIAISNYGYTF
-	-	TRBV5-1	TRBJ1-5	TGCGCCAGCAGCTCCGATTCCGGGGGGCCCCAGCATTTT	CASSSDSGGPQHF
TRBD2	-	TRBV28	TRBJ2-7	TGTGCCAGCAGCCCCGGGGAAGCTAGCGGGGCCTACGAGCAGTACTTC	CASSPGEASGAYEQYF
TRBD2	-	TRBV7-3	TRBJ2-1	TGTGCCAGCAGCTTGTCTAGCGGGATTCCCAGCGCTGAGCAGTTCTTC	CASSLSSGIPSAEQFF
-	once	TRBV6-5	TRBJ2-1	TGTGCCAGCACTCGAGGGCTTAGCTCCTACAATGAGCAGTTCTTC	CASTRGLSSYNEQFF
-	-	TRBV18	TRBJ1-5	TGTGCCAGCTCATTTATAGCGACAGTTCCTTATAGCAATCAGCCCCAGCATTTT	CASSFIATVPYSNQPQHF
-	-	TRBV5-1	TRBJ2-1	TGCGCCAGCAGCTTGGATCTAGCGCAGTACAATGAGCAGTTCTTC	CASSLDLAQYNEQFF
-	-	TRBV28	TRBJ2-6	TGTGCCAGCAGGTCCGGCGGTCCGGCATCTGGGGCCAACGTCCTGACTTTC	CASRSGGPASGANVLTF
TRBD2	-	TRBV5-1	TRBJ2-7	TGCGCCAGCCGACTAGCGGGAGCGAAGGAGCAGTACTTC	CASRLAGAKEQYF
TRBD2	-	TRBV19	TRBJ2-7	TGTGCCAGTAGTGTGACTAGCGGGAGACAGCACGAGCAGTACTTC	CASSVTSGRQHEQYF
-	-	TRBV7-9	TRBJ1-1	TGTGCCAGCAGCTTAGGACGCCGCGAAGCCACTGAAGCTTTCTTT	CASSLGRREATEAFF
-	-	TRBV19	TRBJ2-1	TGTGCCAGCACAGGGGGGGACTACTACAATGAGCAGTTCTTC	CASTGGDYYNEQFF
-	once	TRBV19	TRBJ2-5	TGTGCCAGTAGGTCGGCCGGACATCAAGAGACCCAGTACTTC	CASRSAGHQETQYF
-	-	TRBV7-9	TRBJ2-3	TGTGCCAGCAGTCACCGACGGGCTAGCACAGATACGCAGTATTTT	CASSHRRASTDTQYF
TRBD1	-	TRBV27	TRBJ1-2	TGTGCCAGCAGTCCGGACAGGGCTCATGGCTACACCTTC	CASSPDRAHGYTF
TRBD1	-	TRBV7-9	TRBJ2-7	TGTGCCAGCAGCTTAGTTCCGGGACAGGCCTACGAGCAGTACTTC	CASSLVPGQAYEQYF
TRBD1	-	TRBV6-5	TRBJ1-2	TGTGCCAGCAGGGCTCGCCGGGACAGCTGGAGCTACACCTTC	CASRARRDSWSYTF
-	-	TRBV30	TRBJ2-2	TGTGCCTGGAAGAAGCGGAACACCGGGGAGCTGTTTTTT	CAWKKRNTGELFF
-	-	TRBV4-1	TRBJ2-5	TGCGCCAGCAGCCAAGGGATGGCGGGTTTGGAGACCCAGTACTTC	CASSQGMAGLETQYF
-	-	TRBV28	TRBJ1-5	TGTGCCAGCAGCCCTGCCAGGGCACGGAGGAATCAGCCCCAGCATTTT	CASSPARARRNQPQHF
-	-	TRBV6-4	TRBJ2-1	TGTGCCAGCAAATTAGCGGAGGGGAGCTGGAATGAGCAGTTCTTC	CASKLAEGSWNEQFF
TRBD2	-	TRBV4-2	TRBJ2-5	TGTGCCTTCCCCCTTCCCAACGGACTAGCGCCACTAGGGGAGACCCAGTACTTC	CAFPLPNGLAPLGETQYF
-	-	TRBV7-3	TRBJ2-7	TGTGCCAGCAGCTTAGAGGTGCAGAGATACAACGAGCAGTACTTC	CASSLEVQRYNEQYF
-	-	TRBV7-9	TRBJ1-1	TGTGCCAGCAGCTTAGGAGGGGTGAACACTGAAGCTTTCTTT	CASSLGGVNTEAFF